This T cell receptor beta chain was recorded in a study of T cells after yellow fever vaccination. Study-wide points: A faster peak, day 5 versus 15, was reached by the weaker secondary response.

MiXCR, applied by TCRdb to the 5' RACE reads, yields one record per CDR3 protein. The sample holds roughly 330,000 distinct CDR3 sequences; about 4% are singletons and the top ten take roughly a quarter. Regarding this clonotype: As yet, its antigen is unknown.

The sequence came from a man between 18 and 29 years old who received the YFV17D yellow fever vaccine. The input for sequencing was PBMCs, taken 5 days after the yellow fever booster vaccination.

The CDR3 is CASSYQSGAGRSYNSPLHF. DNA for the CDR3: TGTGCCAGCAGTTACCAGAGTGGGGCAGGGAGGTCCTATAATTCACCCCTCCACTTT. V is TRBV6-5 and J is TRBJ1-6, with D possibly matching TRBD1 (5 bases). Germline CDR1 reads MNHEY; CDR2 reads SVGAGI. The germline V and J ends were trimmed by 2 bases and 1 base, with 18 bases remaining between them. CDR3 length: 19 residues.